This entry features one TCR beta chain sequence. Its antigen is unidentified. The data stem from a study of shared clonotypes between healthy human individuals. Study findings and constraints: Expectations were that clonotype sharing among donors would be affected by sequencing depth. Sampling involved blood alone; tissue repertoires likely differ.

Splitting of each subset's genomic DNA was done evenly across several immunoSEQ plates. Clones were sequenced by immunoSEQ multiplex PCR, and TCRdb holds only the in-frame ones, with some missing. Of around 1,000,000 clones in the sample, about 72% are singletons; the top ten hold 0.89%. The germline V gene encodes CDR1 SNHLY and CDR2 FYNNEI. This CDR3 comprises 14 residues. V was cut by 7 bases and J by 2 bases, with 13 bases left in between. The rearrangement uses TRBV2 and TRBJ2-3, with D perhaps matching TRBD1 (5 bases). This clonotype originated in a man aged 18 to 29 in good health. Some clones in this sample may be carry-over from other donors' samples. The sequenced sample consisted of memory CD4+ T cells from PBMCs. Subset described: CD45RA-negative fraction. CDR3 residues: CASKAQGYTDTQYF. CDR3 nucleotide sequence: TGTGCCAGCAAGGCGCAGGGCTACACAGATACGCAGTATTTT.